A selection of T cell receptor beta chains follows, all from one sample in a study of blood T cell repertoires in COVID-19. Libraries were prepared by immunoSEQ multiplex PCR; TCRdb keeps only in-frame clonotypes and omits some of them. The table includes roughly 280,000 clones, less than 95% detected once. Sequencing was carried out using PBMCs or T cells enriched from blood (not recorded which). The receptors were sampled from a middle-aged man who had been exposed to COVID-19. Each CDR3 is given with its conserved first and last residue. A D gene is named only where the DNA matches it firmly. Size tells how often a clone was seen (once, few, many) or the class of an expanded clone, and some rows leave it out.

j_call | cdr3_length | clone_size | v_call | d_call | cdr3_aa | cdr3_nt
TRBJ2-1 | 15 | . | TRBV18 | . | CASSPPASSYNEQFF | TGTGCCAGCTCACCACCGGCTAGCAGTTACAATGAGCAGTTCTTC
TRBJ2-1 | 16 | . | TRBV5-6 | TRBD2 | CASNLIKAGGSNEQFF | TGTGCCAGCAACTTGATCAAAGCGGGAGGCTCCAATGAGCAGTTCTTC
TRBJ1-5 | 14 | once | TRBV18 | . | CASSPLASNQPQHF | TGTGCCAGCTCACCTTTGGCCTCCAATCAGCCCCAGCATTTT
TRBJ1-1 | 13 | . | TRBV11-3 | . | CASSTTANTEAFF | TGTGCCAGCAGCACAACAGCGAACACTGAAGCTTTCTTT
TRBJ2-1 | 12 | . | TRBV30 | . | CAWRARIDEQFF | TGTGCCTGGAGAGCTAGGATCGATGAGCAGTTCTTC
TRBJ2-1 | 13 | . | TRBV9 | . | CASSVDSYNEQFF | TGTGCCAGCAGCGTAGACAGTTACAATGAGCAGTTCTTC
TRBJ2-5 | 13 | . | TRBV27 | . | CASSWLGGETQYF | TGTGCCAGCAGTTGGTTGGGAGGAGAGACCCAGTACTTC
TRBJ2-7 | 15 | . | TRBV27 | . | CASREAGASSYEQYF | TGTGCCAGCAGGGAGGCGGGGGCTAGCTCCTACGAGCAGTACTTC
TRBJ1-1 | 15 | . | TRBV19 | TRBD1 | CASTTPGQANTEAFF | TGTGCCAGTACTACCCCCGGACAGGCGAACACTGAAGCTTTCTTT
TRBJ1-5 | 20 | . | TRBV19 | TRBD1 | CASMLRPTNAGTGSNQPQHF | TGTGCCAGCATGTTACGCCCGACGAATGCAGGGACAGGCAGCAATCAGCCCCAGCATTTT
TRBJ2-1 | 13 | . | TRBV5-1 | . | CASSPGLDNEQFF | TGCGCCAGCAGCCCGGGACTCGACAATGAGCAGTTCTTC
TRBJ1-1 | 11 | . | TRBV10-3 | . | CAIDGGDKAFF | TGTGCCATAGACGGGGGAGACAAAGCTTTCTTT
TRBJ2-1 | 13 | . | TRBV5-1 | . | CASSFAGPGEQFF | TGCGCCAGCAGCTTTGCAGGGCCAGGTGAGCAGTTCTTC
TRBJ2-7 | 16 | . | TRBV15 | . | CATSRDLSGPTYEQYF | TGTGCCACCAGCAGAGATCTAAGCGGGCCAACCTACGAGCAGTACTTC
TRBJ1-5 | 15 | . | TRBV19 | TRBD1 | CASSRDSDSNQPQHF | TGTGCCAGTAGCCGGGACAGTGATAGCAATCAGCCCCAGCATTTT
TRBJ2-3 | 17 | . | TRBV4-3 | TRBD2 | CASSQGASGLSTDTQYF | TGCGCCAGCAGCCAAGGGGCTAGCGGACTTAGCACAGATACGCAGTATTTT
TRBJ2-7 | 15 | . | TRBV7-2 | TRBD2 | CASSRSGRGSYEQYF | TGTGCCAGCAGTCGGAGCGGGAGGGGGTCCTACGAGCAGTACTTC
TRBJ2-5 | 13 | . | TRBV19 | . | CASIGSGRETQYF | TGTGCCAGTATCGGTTCAGGTAGAGAGACCCAGTACTTC
TRBJ2-5 | 14 | . | TRBV2 | . | CASSPTGGPGAQYF | TGTGCCAGCAGCCCTACTGGCGGGCCAGGGGCCCAGTACTTC
TRBJ1-5 | 15 | . | TRBV7-9 | . | CASSLSGASNQPQHF | TGTGCCAGCAGCTTATCTGGGGCTAGCAATCAGCCCCAGCATTTT
TRBJ2-7 | 17 | . | TRBV7-9 | . | CASSLSTTRGRTYEQYF | TGTGCCAGCAGCTTATCGACGACCAGGGGCCGTACGTACGAGCAGTACTTC
TRBJ1-5 | 14 | . | TRBV6-1 | . | CASSEGGGGQPQHF | TGTGCCAGCAGTGAGGGGGGAGGGGGTCAGCCCCAGCATTTT
TRBJ2-5 | 14 | . | TRBV7-9 | TRBD1 | CASSYGQGQETQYF | TGTGCCAGCAGCTACGGACAGGGCCAAGAGACCCAGTACTTC
TRBJ2-5 | 14 | . | TRBV20-1 | . | CSASFSVGGETQYF | TGCAGTGCTAGTTTCAGTGTGGGGGGAGAGACCCAGTACTTC
TRBJ2-6 | 21 | . | TRBV9 | TRBD2 | CASSLTGTSGRMGSGANVLTF | TGTGCCAGCAGCTTGACCGGGACTAGCGGGAGGATGGGGTCTGGGGCCAACGTCCTGACTTTC
TRBJ2-1 | 17 | . | TRBV10-3 | TRBD2 | CAISEATAGLVYNEQFF | TGTGCCATCAGTGAAGCGACAGCGGGACTAGTCTACAATGAGCAGTTCTTC
TRBJ2-1 | 13 | . | TRBV5-5 | . | CASSLEGASEQFF | TGTGCCAGCAGCTTGGAAGGGGCGTCTGAGCAGTTCTTC
TRBJ2-7 | 14 | . | TRBV29-1 | . | CSVAADGSSYEQYF | TGCAGCGTTGCCGCAGACGGGAGCTCCTACGAGCAGTACTTC
TRBJ1-1 | 13 | . | TRBV25-1 | . | CASSLQGSSEAFF | TGTGCCAGCAGCCTACAGGGTTCGAGTGAAGCTTTCTTT